This T cell receptor (beta chain) was captured in a study of blood T cell repertoires in COVID-19. In the study overall: There were acute and convalescent COVID-19 samples, and they came from the United States, Italy and Spain. The analysed material was cDNA or gDNA that came from T cells, B-cell-depleted T cells, or PBMCs.

Germline CDR1 is SGHTA and CDR2 is FQGNSA. The CDR3 consists of 13 residues. The V end lost 1 base, the J end lost 7 bases, and 8 bases lay between the germline ends. Original processing methods: Amplification from reference gene primers served as the basis for estimated nucleated cell counts. This table comes from immunoSEQ multiplex PCR, and its TCRdb copy is limited to in-frame clones, with some not included. That table furnishes V, J and clone size, whereas the DNA furnished D and trimming. This table holds about 310,000 clones, around 86% found once. Input material: peripheral blood. The genes are TRBV7-2 and TRBJ1-3; tentative D call: TRBD1 (5 bases). This clonotype originated in a man aged 50 to 59 with active or convalescent COVID-19. The CDR3 DNA is TGTGCCAGCAGCTTAGGTCGGGGGAACACCATATATTTT. Protein product: CASSLGRGNTIYF.